The entry below gives a single TCR beta chain sequence along with its context. Its specific antigen is unknown. The sample holds no much larger clone one base away, and base qualities are not on file. The data are from a study of blood T cell repertoires in COVID-19 (dated by TCRdb to 2020 to 2022). Describing the broader study: Samples covering the acute and convalescent phases of COVID-19 were provided by collaborators in the United States, Italy and Spain. The material from the prospective study consisted of cDNA or gDNA derived from T cells, B-cell-depleted T cells, or PBMCs. Subjects who had been exposed to COVID-19, were actively infected with it, or had recovered from it provided the deeply sampled blood TCRbeta repertoires that made up the dataset. The repertoires were released in a freely available public database meant as a resource for research on the immune response to SARS-CoV-2. The samples were drawn from the first 160 participants of the ongoing ImmuneRACE study and from 1,254 subjects provided by 6 global collaborators. A de-identified subject ID, COVID-19 status, age in years and sex were almost always included in the sample metadata. Where available, HLA class I and class II types were obtained from metadata supplied by the sample provider rather than from assay-based typing. What the authors observed across the whole study: How much clinical and demographic metadata was included differed by source and by participant, and the metadata was provided uncurated.

Participants in the prospective study were enrolled through a virtual design, were aged roughly 18 to 90 years, and lived in fewer than 30 United States geographic areas. To assign participants to cohorts, the prospective study relied on clinical history that participants themselves reported in a screening survey and a study questionnaire. ImmuneRACE Cohort 3 recovered participants were defined by two consecutive negative NP/OP PCR tests, healthcare professional clearance, or symptom resolution. In the prospective study, whole blood, serum and a nasopharyngeal or oropharyngeal swab were collected from each participant by mobile phlebotomists. Over a roughly two-month period, participants in the prospective study had the option of providing additional blood draws and questionnaires. Prospective study blood samples were shipped either frozen or at room temperature before DNA extraction. The immunoSEQ Assay, a bias-controlled multiplex PCR, was used to amplify TCRbeta CDR3 regions from genomic DNA. On the study's bioinformatics: The number of nucleated cells in each sample was estimated by amplification of reference gene primers within the assay. To quantify the absolute abundance of each unique TCRbeta CDR3 rearrangement, sequence reads were collapsed and filtered. For each sample, productive Simpson clonality was calculated by taking the square root of Simpson's diversity index across productive rearrangements. TCRdb mirrors the immuneACCESS table, restricted to in-frame sequences. Some clones are absent from its copies; in checked studies, under half trace to an unresolved V gene, and the reason for the others is unknown. Clone size and the V and J calls come from that table; the DNA yielded D and trimming. This sample comprises some 140,000 clones, about 80% of them detected only once. The top ten clonotypes cover about 10% of the sample.

The CDR3 numbers 13 residues from cysteine through phenylalanine. The sequence is cut down to CDR3 DNA, 39 bases in frame from base 1. CDR1 SGHRS and CDR2 YFSETQ were looked up in the germline V gene. Ends trimmed: V by 3 bases, J by 3 bases; bases unmatched to a gene: 0. The TCR originated in a man aged 50-59 years who had recovered from COVID-19. This chain joins TRBV5-1 to TRBJ1-1; 9 central bases correspond to TRBD1. The sequenced material came from PBMCs or T cells enriched from blood (not recorded which). The CDR3 in this case is CASSWTGDTEAFF. The sequence in DNA is TGCGCCAGCAGCTGGACAGGGGACACTGAAGCTTTCTTT.